This T cell receptor (beta chain) is from a study of blood T cell repertoires in COVID-19 (dated by TCRdb to about 2020). Concerning the study at large: Collaborator samples came from the United States, Italy and Spain and covered acute and convalescent phases of COVID-19. The prospective study material was composed of cDNA or gDNA derived from T cells, B-cell-depleted T cells, or PBMCs. Deeply sampled blood TCRbeta repertoires from subjects exposed to, actively infected with, or recovered from COVID-19 were included in the dataset. The repertoires were made available in a free public database intended to serve as a resource for research on the immune response to SARS-CoV-2. Samples came from the ongoing ImmuneRACE study (first 160 participants) plus 1,254 subjects from 6 global collaborators. A de-identified subject ID, COVID-19 status, age in years and sex were almost always included in the sample metadata. Where available, HLA class I and class II types were obtained from metadata supplied by the sample provider rather than from assay-based typing.

What the research found in general, with its limitations: Clinical and demographic metadata were provided uncurated, with the amount varying by source and participant.

Collaborating institutions collected whole blood in K2EDTA tubes following their own protocols. For TCRbeta analysis, collaborators shipped samples as frozen whole blood, isolated PBMCs, or DNA extracted from either of those sample types. TCRbeta CDR3 regions were amplified from genomic DNA by means of the immunoSEQ Assay, a bias-controlled multiplex PCR. The published analysis was carried out like this. Within the assay, amplification of reference gene primers was used to estimate how many nucleated cells each sample contained. Sequence reads were collapsed and filtered to measure the absolute abundance of every unique TCRbeta CDR3 rearrangement. For each sample, productive Simpson clonality was calculated as the square root of Simpson's diversity index across productive rearrangements. Entries here come from immuneACCESS through TCRdb and include only in-frame sequences with V and J called. Some clones fail to appear in such tables; in the studies checked, an unresolved V gene covers under half of the shortfall, and the cause of the remainder is unknown. V and J calls and clone size are as listed in that table; D and trimming were resolved from the DNA. In all, the sample holds 80,000 to 100,000 clones, and roughly nine tenths of those were seen once. Together, the top ten hold about 1.7% of the sample.

Worth noting for this clone: It has no known antigen specificity. No quality values exist for individual bases; no much larger clone is one base distant.

Germline trimming: 1 base from V, 2 bases from J; junction bases outside gene matches: 6. Including the terminal cysteine and phenylalanine, the CDR3 comprises 18 residues. Left in the record is the CDR3 DNA by itself, 54 bases read in frame from the first base. The CDR1 and CDR2 encoded by the germline V gene are LGHNA and YNFKEQ. The receptor was isolated from a human donor with active COVID-19. The donor label of this sample is uncertain. Material: peripheral blood. The receptor chain draws on TRBV4-2 and TRBJ2-1; TRBD2 matches 12 bases in the middle. Here the CDR3 is given as CASSQGASGGDTYNEQFF. The DNA sequence is given as TGTGCCAGCAGCCAAGGGGCTAGCGGGGGGGATACCTACAATGAGCAGTTCTTC.